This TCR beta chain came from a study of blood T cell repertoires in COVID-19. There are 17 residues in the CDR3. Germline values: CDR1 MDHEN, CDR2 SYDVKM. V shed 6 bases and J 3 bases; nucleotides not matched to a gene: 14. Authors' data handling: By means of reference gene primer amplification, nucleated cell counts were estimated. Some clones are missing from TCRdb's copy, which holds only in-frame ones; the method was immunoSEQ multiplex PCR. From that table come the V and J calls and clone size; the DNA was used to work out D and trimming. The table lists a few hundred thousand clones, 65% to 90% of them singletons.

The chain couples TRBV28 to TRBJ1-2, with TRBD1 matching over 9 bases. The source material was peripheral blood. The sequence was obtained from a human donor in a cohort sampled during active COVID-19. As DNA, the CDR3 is TGTGCCAGCAGGGAACTCCCCGGACAGGGGTTACACTATGGCTACACCTTC. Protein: CASRELPGQGLHYGYTF.